The 17 T cell receptor beta chains given below trace back to one sample, sequenced in a study of T cell clones after liver transplantation. Profiled with immunoSEQ multiplex PCR; TCRdb holds only in-frame clones, not every one. Among about 75,000 clones listed, around 84% were seen once. The source was CD4+ T cells from blood, collected 48 months after liver transplant. These receptors were obtained from a human patient who received a liver transplant. The graft donor may have given rise to some T cells.

The chain joins TRBV18 to TRBJ1-6, with no clear D. Germline CDR1 is KGHSH and CDR2 is LQKENI. The CDR3 has 16 residues. V was pared by 2 bases and J by 2 bases, with 10 bases between. Here the CDR3 DNA reads TGTGCCAGCTCACCAGGGGTCGGCCCCTATAATTCACCCCTCCACTTT. The encoded protein is CASSPGVGPYNSPLHF.

V is TRBV28 and J is TRBJ2-5; 8 positions agree with TRBD1. The V and J ends lost 6 bases and 5 bases, in that order; junction bases with no gene match: 5. The CDR3 consists of 13 residues. The germline gives CDR1 MDHEN, CDR2 SYDVKM. The DNA for the CDR3 is TGTGCCAGCAGACAGGGGGGTGGGGAGACCCAGTACTTC. It encodes CASRQGGGETQYF.

This clone has a handful of counts. CDR3 loop: CASSLARINEQFF. For the CDR3, the DNA is TGTGCCAGCAGCTTAGCGAGGATTAATGAGCAGTTCTTC. The rearrangement uses TRBV7-9 and TRBJ2-1; D uncertain. Trimming took 0 bases from V and 7 from J, leaving 7 bases between them. This CDR3 has 13 amino acids. Germline V gene lookup returns CDR1 SEHNR and CDR2 FQNEAQ (reference sequence). The complete variable domain, with remaining parts taken from reference TRBV7-9 and TRBJ2-1, reads DTGVSQNPRHKITKRGQNVTFRCDPISEHNRLYWYRQTLGQGPEFLTYFQNEAQLEKSRLLSDRFSAERPKGSFSTLEIQRTEQGDSAMYLCASSLARINEQFFGPGTRLTVL.

J is TRBJ2-7 and V is TRBV29-1; no clear D. The CDR3 loop spans 11 amino acids. V was pared by 4 bases and J by 7 bases, with 11 bases between. Germline assignment: CDR1 SQVTM and CDR2 ANQGSEA. The DNA for the CDR3 is TGCAGCGTTGGGAACATTGGGGAGCAGTACTTC. Encoded protein: CSVGNIGEQYF.

The rearrangement joins TRBV19 to TRBJ2-2; TRBD2 matches at 8 bases. This CDR3 is 15 amino acids long. J gave up 2 bases and V 6 bases, and 5 bases lay outside the gene matches. Germline values: CDR1 LNHDA, CDR2 SQIVND (reference sequence). The CDR3 spells CASSSGGINTGELFF. In DNA form, the CDR3 reads TGTGCCAGTAGCAGCGGGGGAATAAACACCGGGGAGCTGTTTTTT.

This chain uses TRBV5-4 with TRBJ2-5, with 7 bases aligning to TRBD1. V dropped 0 bases and J dropped 1; count of bases not matched to a gene: 3. The CDR3 is 15 amino acids. CDR1 and CDR2 (germline): SGHNT, YYREEE (reference sequence). The CDR3 sequence: CASSLDRGFQETQYF. CDR3 DNA: TGTGCCAGCAGCTTGGACAGGGGATTCCAAGAGACCCAGTACTTC.

This clone was recorded a few times. The chain carries TRBV27 and TRBJ1-5; possibly TRBD1 for D (6 bases). V was pared by 2 bases and J by 6 bases, with 8 bases between. The CDR3 loop spans 13 amino acids. The germline CDR1 and CDR2 sequences are MNHEY and SMNVEV (reference sequence). CDR3 region: CASSLGGVQPQHF. The DNA for the CDR3 is TGTGCCAGCAGTTTAGGGGGCGTTCAGCCCCAGCATTTT.

This chain connects TRBV29-1 to TRBJ2-5; no clear D gene. Per germline, CDR1 SQVTM and CDR2 ANQGSEA. Trimming shortened V by 6 bases and J by 3 bases, and 14 bases separated the two germline ends. The CDR3 runs 13 residues. The CDR3 bases are TGCAGCGTCGCCGTTGAGTACAAAGAGACCCAGTACTTC. Translation: CSVAVEYKETQYF.

This chain connects TRBV7-3 to TRBJ2-2, with a possible D match to TRBD1 (6 bases). This CDR3 region has 13 residues. V dropped 4 bases and J dropped 7 bases, with 10 bases sitting between them. Per germline, CDR1 SGHTA and CDR2 FQGTGA. CDR3 loop: CASSSGTLGELFF. The DNA for the CDR3 is TGTGCCAGCAGCTCAGGGACACTCGGGGAGCTGTTTTTT.

The V and J genes are TRBV4-1 and TRBJ2-3; 9 nucleotides align to TRBD1. CDR1 MGHRA and CDR2 YSYEKL come from the germline V gene. This CDR3 comprises 15 residues. Germline trimming cut 4 bases from V and 2 bases from J; bases unmatched to any gene: 4. CDR3 sequence (DNA): TGCGCCAGCAGCCCGGACAGGGGTCACACAGATACGCAGTATTTT. As protein: CASSPDRGHTDTQYF.

The chain joins TRBV7-3 to TRBJ2-7, with D perhaps matching TRBD1 (6 bases). V lost 3 bases and J 2 bases, leaving 14 bases between the germline ends. Germline CDR1 and CDR2: SGHTA and FQGTGA. This CDR3 is 15 amino acids long. Here the CDR3 DNA reads TGTGCCAGCAGCTTCGCATCCGGGACAACCTACGAGCAGTACTTC. Encoded protein: CASSFASGTTYEQYF.

The rearrangement joins TRBV4-3 to TRBJ2-3; TRBD2 matches 15 bases. The CDR3 runs to 21 residues. Germline assignment: CDR1 LGHNA and CDR2 YSLEER. With V trimmed by 4 bases and J by 3 bases, 17 bases remained unmatched. The CDR3 loop reads CASSRGTAGTSGRSGTDTQYF. CDR3 nucleotides: TGCGCCAGCAGCCGAGGGACAGCCGGGACTAGCGGGAGGTCGGGTACAGATACGCAGTATTTT.

This chain links TRBV6-6 with TRBJ1-2, with 9 bases aligning to TRBD1. Germline CDR1 reads MNHNY; CDR2 reads SVGAGI (reference sequence). The CDR3 has 15 residues. Trimming at V came to 4 bases and at J to 4 bases, leaving 7 bases not matched to a gene. DNA for the CDR3: TGTGCCAGCAGTTCCCAGACAGGGGGAATCTATGGCTACACCTTC. Residues: CASSSQTGGIYGYTF.

The CDR3 coding sequence is TGTGCCAGCAGCTTAGCCCGTTCCTACCGGGGCACCGGGGAGCTGTTTTTT. It yields the protein CASSLARSYRGTGELFF. The chain links TRBV7-2 to TRBJ2-2; D possibly corresponds to TRBD2 (5 bases). V lost 0 bases, J lost 4 bases, and 15 bases lay in between. Germline CDR1 is SGHTA and CDR2 is FQGNSA. The CDR3 has 17 residues.

This chain links TRBV23-1 with TRBJ1-1, with 10 bases identical to TRBD1. TRBV23-1 is given ORF status, its function remaining uncertain. There are 20 residues in the CDR3. V gave up 1 base and J gave up 5 bases; unmatched junction bases: 19. This CDR3 is CASSQLSCEDRGRRWTEAFF. DNA for the CDR3: TGCGCCAGCAGTCAATTATCTTGCGAAGACAGGGGGCGTCGATGGACTGAAGCTTTCTTT.

V usage is TRBV18 and J usage is TRBJ1-5; 7 positions agree with TRBD1. V lost 5 bases, J lost 0 bases, and 4 bases stayed unmatched. CDR1 is KGHSH and CDR2 is LQKENI in the germline V gene. The CDR3 extends over 15 amino acids. This chain's CDR3 is CASSRDSTSNQPQHF. In DNA form, the CDR3 reads TGTGCCAGCTCAAGGGACAGCACTAGCAATCAGCCCCAGCATTTT.

The chain joins TRBV5-6 to TRBJ2-4, with TRBD2 matching 14 bases. The J segment lost 0 bases and the V segment lost 3 bases, leaving 2 bases of the junction unmatched. The germline gives CDR1 SGHDT, CDR2 YYEEEE. This CDR3 has 17 amino acids. CDR3 in DNA: TGTGCCAGCAGCTGGGGACTAGCGGGGGTAGCCAAAAACATTCAGTACTTC. As protein: CASSWGLAGVAKNIQYF.